The clone carrying this T cell receptor (beta chain) was seen a few times. Its antigen is not identified. This CDR3 spans 15 amino acids. The V and J ends lost 0 bases and 6 bases, in that order; junction bases with no gene match: 1. Germline V gene sequence: CDR1 MRHNA, CDR2 SNTAGT. This entry comes from a study of PD-1 blockade in classical Hodgkin lymphoma. Points from the study as a whole: Newly diagnosed patients had baseline TCR diversity that was reportedly lower than that of healthy donors.

Time point reported: cycle 4 day 1 (C4D1), after five to seven weeks of nivolumab. Every single patient, without exception, relapsed after autologous stem cell transplantation, and brentuximab vedotin exposure varied. Here immunoSEQ multiplex PCR was the method, and the copy in TCRdb shows in-frame clones only, minus some. The data hold some 13,000 clones, with approximately 80% observed a single time. This TCR derives from a human donor with classical Hodgkin lymphoma. The sequenced sample was peripheral blood mononuclear cells (PBMCs), obtained before the fourth cycle of nivolumab. This chain links TRBV6-4 with TRBJ2-1, with 11 bases that match TRBD2. The CDR3 DNA is TGTGCCAGCAGTGACTCTAGCGGGGGGGCCAATGAGCAGTTCTTC. Its protein is CASSDSSGGANEQFF.